This TCR beta chain was identified in a study of human T cells and chemical hapten exposure. Overall study: Alopecia areata, totalis or universalis affected patients, mainly female.

This clonotype has only a few counts. Its antigen is as yet unknown. TCRdb passed the RACE reads through MiXCR, listing each CDR3 protein once. The repertoire holds roughly 71,000 distinct CDR3 sequences, with around 10% as singletons. Overall study results and limits: Expanded TCR sets contained significantly more large CDR3 similarity clusters than controls. Patch test score was positively correlated with the counts of PT1 expanded TCRs.

This CDR3 spans 15 amino acids. Germline V gene sequence: CDR1 SGHDT, CDR2 YYEEEE. The V and J ends lost 5 bases and 0 bases, in that order; junction bases with no gene match: 4. Noted time point: patch test 3, about 24 weeks after DPC sensitization. Treatment: therapeutic diphenylcyclopropenone sensitization with weekly scalp DPC. Sequencing started from total RNA isolated from unfractionated whole blood. V usage is TRBV5-6 and J usage is TRBJ2-2; 7 bases map to TRBD2. Source: whole blood, taken in connection with sensitization to the hapten diphenylcyclopropenone (DPC). The TCR originated in a woman aged 50 to 60 with alopecia areata. Some clones in this sample may be carry-over from other donors' samples. CDR3 DNA sequence: TGTGCCAGCAGTCGCGGGGGAGCGAACACCGGGGAGCTGTTTTTT. It specifies CASSRGGANTGELFF.